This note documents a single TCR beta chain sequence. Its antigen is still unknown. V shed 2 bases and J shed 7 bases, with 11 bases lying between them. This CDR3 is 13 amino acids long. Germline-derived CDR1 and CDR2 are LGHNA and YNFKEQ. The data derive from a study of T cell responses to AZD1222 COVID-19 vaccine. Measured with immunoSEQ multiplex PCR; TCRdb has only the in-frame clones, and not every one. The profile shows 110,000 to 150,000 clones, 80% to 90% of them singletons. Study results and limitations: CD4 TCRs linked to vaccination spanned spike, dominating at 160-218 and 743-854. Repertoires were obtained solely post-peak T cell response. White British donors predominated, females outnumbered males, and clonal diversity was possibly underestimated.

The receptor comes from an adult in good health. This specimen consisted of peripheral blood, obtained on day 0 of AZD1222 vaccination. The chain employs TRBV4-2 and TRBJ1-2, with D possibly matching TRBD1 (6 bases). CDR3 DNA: TGTGCCAGCAGCCAACAGCCAGGGGCTGGCTACACCTTC. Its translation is CASSQQPGAGYTF.